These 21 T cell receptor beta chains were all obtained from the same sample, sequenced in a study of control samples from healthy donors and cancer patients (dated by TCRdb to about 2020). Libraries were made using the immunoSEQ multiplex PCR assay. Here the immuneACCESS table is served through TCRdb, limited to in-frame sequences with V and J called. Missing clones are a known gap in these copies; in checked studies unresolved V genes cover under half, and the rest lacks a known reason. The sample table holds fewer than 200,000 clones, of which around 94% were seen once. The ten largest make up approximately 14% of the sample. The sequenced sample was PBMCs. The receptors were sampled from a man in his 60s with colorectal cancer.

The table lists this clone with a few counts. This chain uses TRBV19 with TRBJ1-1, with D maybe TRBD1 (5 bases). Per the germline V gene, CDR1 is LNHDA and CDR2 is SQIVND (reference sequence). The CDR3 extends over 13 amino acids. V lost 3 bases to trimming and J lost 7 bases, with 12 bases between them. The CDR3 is CASSITRQGEAFF. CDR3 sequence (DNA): TGTGCCAGTAGTATTACGAGGCAGGGTGAAGCTTTCTTT.

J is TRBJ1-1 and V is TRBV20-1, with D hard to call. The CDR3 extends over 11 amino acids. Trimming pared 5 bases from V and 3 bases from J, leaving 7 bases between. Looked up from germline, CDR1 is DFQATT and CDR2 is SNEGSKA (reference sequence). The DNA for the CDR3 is TGCAGTGCTCCGGCGCACACTGAAGCTTTCTTT. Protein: CSAPAHTEAFF.

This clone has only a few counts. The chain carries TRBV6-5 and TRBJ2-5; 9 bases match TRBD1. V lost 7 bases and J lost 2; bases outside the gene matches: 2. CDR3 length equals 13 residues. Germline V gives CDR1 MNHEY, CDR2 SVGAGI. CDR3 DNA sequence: TGTGCCAGCAAGACAGGGGGGCAAGAGACCCAGTACTTC. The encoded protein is CASKTGGQETQYF.

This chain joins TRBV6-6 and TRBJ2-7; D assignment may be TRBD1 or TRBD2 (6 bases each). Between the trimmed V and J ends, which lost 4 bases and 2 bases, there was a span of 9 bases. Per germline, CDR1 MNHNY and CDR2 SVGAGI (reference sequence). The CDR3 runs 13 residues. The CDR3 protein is CASSSGAPYEQYF. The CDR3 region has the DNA TGTGCCAGCAGTTCGGGGGCACCCTACGAGCAGTACTTC.

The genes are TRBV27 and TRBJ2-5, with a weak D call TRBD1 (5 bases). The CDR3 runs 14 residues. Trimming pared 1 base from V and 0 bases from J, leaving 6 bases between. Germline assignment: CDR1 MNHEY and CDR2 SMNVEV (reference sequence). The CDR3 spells CASSLFRDQETQYF. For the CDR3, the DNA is TGTGCCAGCAGTTTATTCAGGGACCAAGAGACCCAGTACTTC.

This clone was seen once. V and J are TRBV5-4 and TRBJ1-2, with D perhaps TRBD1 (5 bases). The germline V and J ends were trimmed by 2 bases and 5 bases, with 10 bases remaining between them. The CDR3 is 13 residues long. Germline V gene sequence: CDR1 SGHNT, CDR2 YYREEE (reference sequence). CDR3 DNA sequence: TGTGCCAGCAGCTTACCGGGGGAGTATGGCTACACCTTC. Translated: CASSLPGEYGYTF. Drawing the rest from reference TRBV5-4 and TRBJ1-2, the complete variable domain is ETGVTQSPTHLIKTRGQQVTLRCSSQSGHNTVSWYQQALGQGPQFIFQYYREEENGRGNFPPRFSGLQFPNYSSELNVNALELDDSALYLCASSLPGEYGYTFGSGTRLTVV.

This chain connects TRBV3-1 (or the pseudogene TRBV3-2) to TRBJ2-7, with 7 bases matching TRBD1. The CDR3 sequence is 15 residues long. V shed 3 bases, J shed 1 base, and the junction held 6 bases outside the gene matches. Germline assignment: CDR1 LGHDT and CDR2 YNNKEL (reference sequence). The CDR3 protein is CASSQIQGSSYEQYF. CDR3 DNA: TGTGCCAGCAGCCAGATACAGGGGTCGTCCTACGAGCAGTACTTC.

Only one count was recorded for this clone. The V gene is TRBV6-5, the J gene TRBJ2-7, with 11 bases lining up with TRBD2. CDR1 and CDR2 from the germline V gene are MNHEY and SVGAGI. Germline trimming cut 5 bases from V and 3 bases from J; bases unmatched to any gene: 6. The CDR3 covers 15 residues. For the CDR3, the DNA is TGTGCCAGCAGTACGCGGACTAGCGGGCTCTACGAGCAGTACTTC. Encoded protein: CASSTRTSGLYEQYF.

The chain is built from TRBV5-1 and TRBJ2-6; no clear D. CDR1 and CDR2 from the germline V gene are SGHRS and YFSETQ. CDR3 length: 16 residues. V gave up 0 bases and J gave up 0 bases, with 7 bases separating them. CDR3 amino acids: CASSLGPSSGANVLTF. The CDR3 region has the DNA TGCGCCAGCAGCTTGGGGCCGAGCTCTGGGGCCAACGTCCTGACTTTC.

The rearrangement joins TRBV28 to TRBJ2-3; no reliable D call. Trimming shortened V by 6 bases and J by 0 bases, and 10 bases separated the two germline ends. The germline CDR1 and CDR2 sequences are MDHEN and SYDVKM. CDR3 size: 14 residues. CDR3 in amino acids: CASSVPLSTDTQYF. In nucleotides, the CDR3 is TGTGCCAGCAGCGTCCCCCTCAGCACAGATACGCAGTATTTT.

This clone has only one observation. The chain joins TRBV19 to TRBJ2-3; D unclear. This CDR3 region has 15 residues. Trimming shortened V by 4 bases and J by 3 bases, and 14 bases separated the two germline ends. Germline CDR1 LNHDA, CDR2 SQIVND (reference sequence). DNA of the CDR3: TGTGCCAGTAGTACCCGTCTAATGAGTACAGATACGCAGTATTTT. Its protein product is CASSTRLMSTDTQYF.

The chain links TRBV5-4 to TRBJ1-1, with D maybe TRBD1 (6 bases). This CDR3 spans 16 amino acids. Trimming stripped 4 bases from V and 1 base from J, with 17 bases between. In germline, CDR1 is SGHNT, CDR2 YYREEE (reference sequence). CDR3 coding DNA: TGTGCCAGCAGCCACAGGGTGGGGGGTCCGAACACTGAAGCTTTCTTT. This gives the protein CASSHRVGGPNTEAFF.

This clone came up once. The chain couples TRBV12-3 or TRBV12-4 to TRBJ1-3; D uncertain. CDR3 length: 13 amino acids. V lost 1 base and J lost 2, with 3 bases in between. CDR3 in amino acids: CASSLGTGNTIYF. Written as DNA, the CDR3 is TGTGCCAGCAGTTTAGGCACTGGAAACACCATATATTTT.

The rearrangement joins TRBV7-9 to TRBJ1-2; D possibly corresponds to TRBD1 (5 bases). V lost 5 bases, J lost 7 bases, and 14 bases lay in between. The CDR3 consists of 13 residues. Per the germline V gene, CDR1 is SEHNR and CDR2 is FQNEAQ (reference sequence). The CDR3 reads CASSRGPAGGYTF. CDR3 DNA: TGTGCCAGCAGCCGGGGACCTGCGGGTGGCTACACCTTC.

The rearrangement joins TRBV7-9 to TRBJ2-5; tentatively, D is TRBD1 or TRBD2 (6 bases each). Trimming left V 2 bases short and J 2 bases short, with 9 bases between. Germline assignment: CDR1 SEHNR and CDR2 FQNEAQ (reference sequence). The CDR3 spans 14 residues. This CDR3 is CASSLTGTQETQYF. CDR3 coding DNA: TGTGCCAGCAGCTTAACAGGGACTCAAGAGACCCAGTACTTC.

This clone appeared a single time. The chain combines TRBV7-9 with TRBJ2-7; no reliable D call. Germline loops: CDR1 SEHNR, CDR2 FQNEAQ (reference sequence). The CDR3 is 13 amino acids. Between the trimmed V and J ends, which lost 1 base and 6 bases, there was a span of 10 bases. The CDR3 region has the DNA TGTGCCAGCAGCTTAGGCGTAATAGGCGAGCAGTACTTC. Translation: CASSLGVIGEQYF.

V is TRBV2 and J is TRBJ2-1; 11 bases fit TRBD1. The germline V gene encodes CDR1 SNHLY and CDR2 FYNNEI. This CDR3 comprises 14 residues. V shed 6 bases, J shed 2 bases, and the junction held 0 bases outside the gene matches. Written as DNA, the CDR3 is TGTGCCAGCAGGGACAGGGGGCCCTACAATGAGCAGTTCTTC. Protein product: CASRDRGPYNEQFF.

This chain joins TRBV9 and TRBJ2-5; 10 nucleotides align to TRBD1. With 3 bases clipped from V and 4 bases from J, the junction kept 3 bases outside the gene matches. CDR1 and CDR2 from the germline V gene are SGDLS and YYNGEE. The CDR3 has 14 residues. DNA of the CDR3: TGTGCCAGCAGCGCTGGACAGGGGGGAGAGACCCAGTACTTC. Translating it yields CASSAGQGGETQYF.

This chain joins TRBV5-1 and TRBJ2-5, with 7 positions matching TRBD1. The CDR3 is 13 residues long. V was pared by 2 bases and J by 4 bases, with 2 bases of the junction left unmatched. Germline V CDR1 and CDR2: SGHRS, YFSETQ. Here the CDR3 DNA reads TGCGCCAGCAGCTTAGGGGGCGGAGAGACCCAGTACTTC. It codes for CASSLGGGETQYF.

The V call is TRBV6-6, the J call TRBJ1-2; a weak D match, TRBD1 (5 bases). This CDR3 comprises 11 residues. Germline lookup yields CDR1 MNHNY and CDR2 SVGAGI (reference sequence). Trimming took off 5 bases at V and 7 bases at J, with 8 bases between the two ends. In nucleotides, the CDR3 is TGTGCCAGCAGTGGGGACCTTGGCTACACCTTC. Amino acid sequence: CASSGDLGYTF.

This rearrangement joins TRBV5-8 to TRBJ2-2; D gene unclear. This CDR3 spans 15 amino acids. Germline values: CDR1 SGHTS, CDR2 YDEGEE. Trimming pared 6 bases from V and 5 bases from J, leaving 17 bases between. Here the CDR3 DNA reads TGTGCCAGCACCCTCGCGGCAATTGGAACCGGGGAGCTGTTTTTT. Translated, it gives CASTLAAIGTGELFF.